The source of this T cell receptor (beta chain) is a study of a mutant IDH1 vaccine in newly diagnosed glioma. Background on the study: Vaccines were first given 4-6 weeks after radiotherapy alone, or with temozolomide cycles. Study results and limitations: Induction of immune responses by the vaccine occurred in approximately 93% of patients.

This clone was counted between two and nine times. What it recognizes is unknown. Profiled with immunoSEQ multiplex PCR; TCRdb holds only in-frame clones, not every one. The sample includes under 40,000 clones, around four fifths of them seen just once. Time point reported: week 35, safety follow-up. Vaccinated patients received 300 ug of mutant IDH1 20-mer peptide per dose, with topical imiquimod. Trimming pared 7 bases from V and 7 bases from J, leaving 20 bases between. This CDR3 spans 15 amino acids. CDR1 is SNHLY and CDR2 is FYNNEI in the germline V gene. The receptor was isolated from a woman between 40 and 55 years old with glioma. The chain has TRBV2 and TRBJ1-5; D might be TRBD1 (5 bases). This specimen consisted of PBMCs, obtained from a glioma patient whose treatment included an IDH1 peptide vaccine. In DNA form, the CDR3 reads TGTGCCAGCACCTCACAGGTTGGGGGGGAACAGCCCCAGCATTTT. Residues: CASTSQVGGEQPQHF.